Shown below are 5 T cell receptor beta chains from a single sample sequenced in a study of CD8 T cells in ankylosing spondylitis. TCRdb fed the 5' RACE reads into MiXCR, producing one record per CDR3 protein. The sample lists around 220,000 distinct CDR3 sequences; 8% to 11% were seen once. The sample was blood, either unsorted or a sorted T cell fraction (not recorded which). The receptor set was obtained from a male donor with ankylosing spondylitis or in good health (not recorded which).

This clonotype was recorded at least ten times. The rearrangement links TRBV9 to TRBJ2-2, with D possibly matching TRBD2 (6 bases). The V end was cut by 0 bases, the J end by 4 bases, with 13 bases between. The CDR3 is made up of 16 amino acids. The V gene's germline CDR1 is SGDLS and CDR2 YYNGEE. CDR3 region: CASSVVLGGSTGELFF. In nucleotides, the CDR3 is TGTGCCAGCAGCGTAGTTCTGGGAGGCAGCACCGGGGAGCTGTTTTTT.

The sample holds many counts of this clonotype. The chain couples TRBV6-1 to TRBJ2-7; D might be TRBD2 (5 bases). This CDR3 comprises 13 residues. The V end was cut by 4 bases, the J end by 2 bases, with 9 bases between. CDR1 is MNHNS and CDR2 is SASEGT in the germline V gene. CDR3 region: CASSVVATYEQYF. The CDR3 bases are TGTGCCAGCAGTGTAGTAGCGACCTACGAGCAGTACTTC.

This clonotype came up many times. This CDR3 reads CASSWGLETQYF. In DNA, the CDR3 is TGCGCCAGCAGCTGGGGGTTGGAGACCCAGTACTTC. The rearrangement links TRBV5-1 to TRBJ2-5; the D gene could be TRBD1 or TRBD2 (5 bases each). This CDR3 is built from 12 residues. Trimming shortened V by 3 bases and J by 5 bases, and 8 bases separated the two germline ends. CDR1 SGHRS and CDR2 YFSETQ come from the germline V gene.

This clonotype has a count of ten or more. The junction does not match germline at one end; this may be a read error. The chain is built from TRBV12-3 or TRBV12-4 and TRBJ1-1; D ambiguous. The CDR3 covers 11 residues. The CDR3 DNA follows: TGTGCCAGGGGAAATGAGGACCGACGGGGATTT. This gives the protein CARGNEDRRGF.

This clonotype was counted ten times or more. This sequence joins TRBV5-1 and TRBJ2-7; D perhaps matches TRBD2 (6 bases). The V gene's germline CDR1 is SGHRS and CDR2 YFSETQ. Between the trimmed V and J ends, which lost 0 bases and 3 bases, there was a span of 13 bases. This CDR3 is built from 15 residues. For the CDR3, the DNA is TGCGCCAGCAGCTTGGGGGCTAGCGACTACTACGAGCAGTACTTC. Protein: CASSLGASDYYEQYF.